These 27 T cell receptor beta chains were all obtained from the same sample, sequenced in a study of blood T cell repertoires in COVID-19. Some clones are missing from TCRdb's copy, which holds only in-frame ones; the method was immunoSEQ multiplex PCR. The table shows 200,000 to 250,000 clones, with 80% to 90% occurring only once. The specimen sequenced was peripheral blood. The receptors come from a man aged 18 to 30 with active or convalescent COVID-19.

This sequence joins TRBV12-3 or TRBV12-4 and TRBJ2-1; D is ambiguous. V was cut by 2 bases and J by 10 bases, with 12 bases left in between. The CDR3 covers 13 residues. The CDR3 bases are TGTGCCAGCAGTTTATTAGTCCGAGGCGAGCAGTTCTTC. Encoded protein: CASSLLVRGEQFF.

The chain uses TRBV9 and TRBJ1-6; D gene ambiguous. Germline values: CDR1 SGDLS, CDR2 YYNGEE. Deletions cut 4 bases from V and 10 bases from J, with 12 bases between. CDR3 length: 13 residues. CDR3 residues: CASSTHSESPLHF. The DNA of the CDR3 is TGTGCCAGCAGCACCCACAGTGAATCACCCCTCCACTTT.

This rearrangement joins TRBV4-2 to TRBJ1-1; perhaps TRBD1 as D (6 bases). This CDR3 contains 19 residues. V was pared by 0 bases and J by 0 bases, with 20 bases between. Per the germline V gene, CDR1 is LGHNA and CDR2 is YNFKEQ. The CDR3 sequence is CASSQENIESRGLNTEAFF. The CDR3, as DNA: TGTGCCAGCAGCCAAGAGAATATCGAGTCCAGGGGATTGAACACTGAAGCTTTCTTT.

The V gene is TRBV19, the J gene TRBJ1-5; 7 bases are shared with TRBD1. The CDR3 is 17 amino acids. V lost 8 bases and J lost 0; bases outside the gene matches: 13. Germline V lookup: CDR1 LNHDA, CDR2 SQIVND (reference sequence). CDR3 bases: TGTGCCAGTGGAGTGGGAGGACAGGCCTATAGCAATCAGCCCCAGCATTTT. Amino acid sequence: CASGVGGQAYSNQPQHF.

The V and J genes are TRBV3-1 (or the pseudogene TRBV3-2) and TRBJ2-1; a possible D gene is TRBD1 (6 bases). Per the germline V gene, CDR1 is LGHDT and CDR2 is YNNKEL (reference sequence). The V and J ends lost 3 bases and 6 bases respectively, with 12 bases between them. This CDR3 has 14 residues. CDR3: CASSQTAGVNEQFF. CDR3 nucleotides: TGTGCCAGCAGCCAGACCGCAGGGGTCAATGAGCAGTTCTTC.

This CDR3 reads CASSPGTTTLNTEAFF. CDR3 bases: TGTGCCAGCAGCCCCGGGACAACAACTTTGAACACTGAAGCTTTCTTT. The genes are TRBV5-4 and TRBJ1-1; possibly TRBD1 for D (6 bases). Germline CDR1 and CDR2: SGHNT and YYREEE (reference sequence). CDR3 length: 16 residues. Trimming removed 4 bases from V and 0 bases from J, with 16 bases in between.

This clone was observed a handful of times. The J gene is TRBJ1-3, the V gene TRBV29-1; 7 nucleotides align to TRBD1. The junction had 7 bases not matched to a gene; V was cut back by 7 bases and J by 4 bases. Germline-derived CDR1 and CDR2 are SQVTM and ANQGSEA. There are 13 residues in the CDR3. DNA of the CDR3: TGCAGCGCGAGGACAGGAGTAGGAAACACCATATATTTT. This gives the protein CSARTGVGNTIYF. The entire variable domain, with the rest obtained from reference TRBV29-1 and TRBJ1-3, is as follows: SAVISQKPSRDICQRGTSLTIQCQVDSQVTMMFWYRQQPGQSLTLIATANQGSEATYESGFVIDKFPISRPNLTFSTLTVSNMSPEDSSIYLCSARTGVGNTIYFGEGSWLTVV.

J is TRBJ2-1 and V is TRBV27; TRBD1 matches 10 bases. Germline V gives CDR1 MNHEY, CDR2 SMNVEV (reference sequence). V lost 6 bases to trimming and J lost 6 bases; unmatched junction nucleotides: 8. There are 15 residues in the CDR3. The CDR3 bases are TGTGCCAGCAGACTCTCCGGGACAGGGGTCAATGAGCAGTTCTTC. Translation: CASRLSGTGVNEQFF.

The CDR3 protein is CASSRAAGSAADTQYF. The CDR3 coding sequence is TGTGCCAGCAGCCGTGCTGCCGGGAGTGCCGCAGATACGCAGTATTTT. The V call is TRBV5-4, the J call TRBJ2-3; maybe TRBD2 (6 bases). CDR3 length: 16 amino acids. Deletions cut 4 bases from V and 4 bases from J, with 19 bases between. Germline values: CDR1 SGHNT, CDR2 YYREEE (reference sequence). Full variable domain (outside the CDR3, taken from reference TRBV5-4 and TRBJ2-3): ETGVTQSPTHLIKTRGQQVTLRCSSQSGHNTVSWYQQALGQGPQFIFQYYREEENGRGNFPPRFSGLQFPNYSSELNVNALELDDSALYLCASSRAAGSAADTQYFGPGTRLTVL.

The J gene is TRBJ2-6, the V gene TRBV7-2; D gene ambiguous. The V gene lost 5 bases and the J gene lost 4 bases, with 9 bases spanning the gap. Germline V gene lookup returns CDR1 SGHTA and CDR2 FQGNSA. This CDR3 region has 14 residues. CDR3 in amino acids: CASSRSSGANVLTF. The CDR3 DNA reads TGTGCCAGCAGCCGCAGTTCAGGGGCCAACGTCCTGACTTTC.

This clone was counted a single time. Likely a read error: the CDR3 ends without its conserved phenylalanine or tryptophan. The DNA is omitted, as the CDR3 cannot be located on it reliably, and the CDR3 follows TCRdb's listing. J is TRBJ2-7 and V is TRBV21-1; TRBD2, the table's D call, lacks a check against the DNA. TRBV21-1 is classified as a pseudogene. The CDR3 numbers 11 amino acids, ends counted. The CDR3 sequence: CASSTEGVRSL.

The chain carries TRBV7-2 and TRBJ2-7; 11 bases fit TRBD2. This CDR3 is 16 amino acids long. The junction had 7 bases not matched to a gene; V was cut back by 1 base and J by 5 bases. From germline, CDR1 is SGHTA and CDR2 FQGNSA. The CDR3 nucleotides read TGTGCCAGCAGCTTAGGACTAGCGGGAAGCCTTGACGAGCAGTACTTC. Its translation is CASSLGLAGSLDEQYF.

This sequence joins TRBV10-3 and TRBJ1-1; 10 nucleotides align to TRBD1. Trimming at V came to 0 bases and at J to 6 bases, leaving 4 bases not matched to a gene. CDR1 is ENHRY and CDR2 is SYGVKD in the germline V gene. This CDR3 contains 15 residues. The CDR3 nucleotides read TGTGCCATCAGTGAGTCGGGACAGGGGTACGCTGAAGCTTTCTTT. This codes for CAISESGQGYAEAFF.

The J gene is TRBJ2-7, the V gene TRBV2; a possible D gene is TRBD1 (6 bases). CDR1 SNHLY and CDR2 FYNNEI come from the germline V gene. V lost 3 bases to trimming and J lost 5 bases, with 17 bases between them. This CDR3 spans 15 amino acids. The CDR3 bases are TGTGCCAGCAGTGAGCTGGCAGGGGCTCCCAACGAGCAGTACTTC. Its protein product is CASSELAGAPNEQYF. Together with reference TRBV2 and TRBJ2-7, the CDR3 gives the full variable domain: EPEVTQTPSHQVTQMGQEVILRCVPISNHLYFYWYRQILGQKVEFLVSFYNNEISEKSEIFDDQFSVERPDGSNFTLKIRSTKLEDSAMYFCASSELAGAPNEQYFGPGTRLTVT.

The chain carries TRBV5-4 and TRBJ2-4; 7 bases map to TRBD1. The CDR3 extends over 17 amino acids. In germline, CDR1 is SGHNT, CDR2 YYREEE (reference sequence). The ends lost 2 bases at V and 7 bases at J; junction bases unmatched: 15. The CDR3 reads CASSFLRGRLGENIQYF. In nucleotides, the CDR3 is TGTGCCAGCAGCTTTCTAAGGGGGCGTCTCGGAGAGAACATTCAGTACTTC.

This sequence joins TRBV24-1 and TRBJ2-5, with D maybe TRBD1 (5 bases). Trimming took 4 bases from V and 4 from J, leaving 21 bases between them. Germline V gene lookup returns CDR1 KGHDR and CDR2 SFDVKD. CDR3 length: 17 residues. This CDR3 reads CATSESTEIMGPETQYF. The CDR3 coding sequence is TGTGCCACCAGTGAGTCGACAGAGATTATGGGGCCAGAGACCCAGTACTTC.

This chain connects TRBV3-1 (or the pseudogene TRBV3-2) to TRBJ2-5; maybe TRBD2 (5 bases). The CDR3 contains 14 residues. The germline CDR1 and CDR2 sequences are LGHDT and YNNKEL (reference sequence). Trimming pared 1 base from V and 2 bases from J, leaving 8 bases between. CDR3 in amino acids: CASSQGRRQETQYF. As DNA, the CDR3 is TGTGCCAGCAGCCAAGGCAGGAGGCAAGAGACCCAGTACTTC.

J is TRBJ1-1 and V is TRBV19; the D is unclear. Trimming removed 6 bases from V and 3 bases from J, with 17 bases in between. The CDR3 runs 15 residues. Germline loops: CDR1 LNHDA, CDR2 SQIVND (reference sequence). CDR3 DNA sequence: TGTGCCAGTAGCCTACGGGTGGAGACGGACACTGAAGCTTTCTTT. Its protein is CASSLRVETDTEAFF.

The V and J genes are TRBV3-1 (or the pseudogene TRBV3-2) and TRBJ2-1, with a possible D match to TRBD1 (5 bases). The germline gives CDR1 LGHDT, CDR2 YNNKEL (reference sequence). V gave up 4 bases and J gave up 8 bases, with 15 bases separating them. There are 14 residues in the CDR3. In DNA, the CDR3 is TGTGCCAGCAGCCCAGGGCGATGGGTCGATGAGCAGTTCTTC. Translating gives CASSPGRWVDEQFF.

This clone was counted once. The CDR3 protein is CASSTTGSPGEQYF. DNA for the CDR3: TGTGCCAGCAGCACCACGGGGTCCCCAGGCGAGCAGTACTTC. V usage is TRBV9 and J usage is TRBJ2-7, with D tentatively TRBD2 (5 bases). V was cut by 4 bases and J by 6 bases, with 17 bases left in between. The CDR3 length is 14 residues. Per the germline V gene, CDR1 is SGDLS and CDR2 is YYNGEE.

This chain connects TRBV5-1 to TRBJ1-1; D unclear. V was cut by 6 bases and J by 0 bases, with 12 bases left in between. The germline V gene has CDR1 SGHRS and CDR2 YFSETQ. CDR3 length: 14 residues. The DNA for the CDR3 is TGCGCCAGCACCTGGGGAGGAATGAACACTGAAGCTTTCTTT. Its protein product is CASTWGGMNTEAFF. Drawing the rest from reference TRBV5-1 and TRBJ1-1, the complete variable domain is KAGVTQTPRYLIKTRGQQVTLSCSPISGHRSVSWYQQTPGQGLQFLFEYFSETQRNKGNFPGRFSGRQFSNSRSEMNVSTLELGDSALYLCASTWGGMNTEAFFGQGTRLTVV.

V and J are TRBV4-3 and TRBJ1-1; D unresolved. Germline V gene data show CDR1 as LGHNA and CDR2 as YSLEER. The CDR3 has 13 residues. Trimming shortened V by 0 bases and J by 3 bases, and 5 bases separated the two germline ends. CDR3 loop: CASSQDPDTEAFF. In DNA, the CDR3 is TGCGCCAGCAGCCAAGATCCCGACACTGAAGCTTTCTTT.

The CDR3 region has the DNA TGTGCCATCAGTGCCGGCAGGGATGGAAACACCATATATTTT. Protein product: CAISAGRDGNTIYF. The chain couples TRBV10-3 to TRBJ1-3, with D tentatively TRBD1 (5 bases). Trimming took off 4 bases at V and 3 bases at J, with 10 bases between the two ends. The CDR3 is 14 residues long. CDR1 ENHRY and CDR2 SYGVKD come from the germline V gene.

V and J are TRBV5-1 and TRBJ1-6; TRBD1 matches at 8 bases. With V trimmed by 4 bases and J by 7 bases, 7 bases remained unmatched. The CDR3 runs to 15 residues. From germline, CDR1 is SGHRS and CDR2 YFSETQ. CDR3 sequence: CASSESGQDNSPLHF. The DNA for the CDR3 is TGCGCCAGCAGCGAGTCGGGACAGGACAATTCACCCCTCCACTTT.

This clone appeared a few times. CDR3 sequence reads: CAISELGQSSYEQYF. Written as DNA, the CDR3 is TGTGCCATCAGTGAGCTGGGACAGAGCTCCTACGAGCAGTACTTC. J is TRBJ2-7 and V is TRBV10-3; TRBD1 matches at 7 bases. The J segment lost 0 bases and the V segment lost 2 bases, leaving 4 bases of the junction unmatched. The CDR3 totals 15 residues. CDR1 ENHRY and CDR2 SYGVKD come from the germline V gene.

The chain links TRBV20-1 to TRBJ1-1, with TRBD1 as a possible D gene (6 bases). The length of the CDR3 is 14 residues. The germline V and J ends were trimmed by 3 bases and 3 bases, with 14 bases remaining between them. Per the germline V gene, CDR1 is DFQATT and CDR2 is SNEGSKA (reference sequence). The CDR3 DNA sequence: TGCAGTGCTAGTTCCGGGGGGCAAGACACTGAAGCTTTCTTT. Residues: CSASSGGQDTEAFF.

The chain is built from TRBV19 and TRBJ1-5, with a possible D match to TRBD1 (6 bases). CDR1 LNHDA and CDR2 SQIVND come from the germline V gene (reference sequence). V was trimmed by 6 bases and J by 3 bases, leaving 21 bases between them. The CDR3 loop spans 17 amino acids. CDR3 region: CASSAVPQGSPNQPQHF. CDR3 sequence (DNA): TGTGCCAGTAGCGCTGTCCCCCAGGGGTCCCCCAATCAGCCCCAGCATTTT. The variable domain in full, with the rest retrieved from reference TRBV19 and TRBJ1-5, is DGGITQSPKYLFRKEGQNVTLSCEQNLNHDAMYWYRQDPGQGLRLIYYSQIVNDFQKGDIAEGYSVSREKKESFPLTVTSAQKNPTAFYLCASSAVPQGSPNQPQHFGDGTRLSIL.